This T cell receptor (beta chain) is drawn from a study of monozygotic twins with inflammatory bowel disease (dated by TCRdb to about 2019). Regarding the complete study: In total, 28 monozygotic twin pairs made up the full study: 19 Danish pairs, all IBD-discordant, plus nine German pairs, of which four were IBD-concordant and five were IBD-discordant. The search for disease-associated traits relied mainly on comparing, within discordant pairs, IBD patients with their genetically identical healthy co-twins. Each individual had, on average, about 151 000 unique TCRalpha sequences and 181 000 unique TCRbeta sequences available for analysis. What the work shows at the level of the full study, not this receptor alone: Distinction between different T cell subtypes could not be achieved in the analysis. Differing immunosuppressive treatments among patients may have added background noise and inter-individual variability to the repertoires. No single strong signal or clonotype linked to IBD turned up in the results, so the idea that one exists was not supported. Repertoire similarity did not differ between concordant and discordant twins, which could be due to limited statistical power. Compared with healthy twins, IBD patients shared fewer clonotypes with other individuals, and the difference was most pronounced in patients with signs of disease activity. IBD patients had lower TCRbeta repertoire diversity, measured by the inverse Simpson index, than their healthy co-twins.

As concerns this clonotype: Its antigen is currently not known.

The library was produced with 5' RACE. Preparation of each TCR library used around 3.5 ug of total RNA. For each sample, cDNA synthesis with SMARTScribe reverse transcriptase was split into eight separate reactions. During cDNA synthesis, template switching introduced unique molecular identifiers that contained a 6-nucleotide sample barcode. Amplification of TCRalpha and TCRbeta cDNA involved two nested PCRs of approximately 17 and 9 cycles, and each PCR was followed by bead purification. Before amplification, the cDNA was treated with uracil DNA-glycosylase and purified using the QIAquick PCR purification kit. The second PCR was the step at which Illumina TruSeq-compatible adapters and sample-specific barcodes were added. TapeStation and Qubit were used to check library quality and concentration, and approximately 5.4 ng of each library was pooled. Sequencing of the pooled libraries was done on an Illumina HiSeq2500 single-index Rapid Run using custom sequencing primers and 2 x 100 bp reads. The paper's processing steps were these. MiGEC version 1.2.6 was used for UMI-based consensus assembly to correct PCR and sequencing errors. V(D)J alignment, clonotype assembly and CDR3 extraction were performed with MiXCR version 2.1.1. Normalisation of gene usage, clonotype sharing and MAIT/NKT TCR abundance was achieved by analysing the top 1000, 10 000 and 20 000 clonotypes per sample. Diversity was computed as the inverse Simpson index with the vegan R package after downsampling to 27 000 UMIs. Paired Mann-Whitney U tests on discordant twin pairs were used, with Benjamini-Hochberg multiple-testing correction. Once TCRdb had reprocessed the reads, it stored one entry per CDR3 protein sequence and supplied no DNA. None of the V and J calls come from the authors' own analysis; TCRdb made them. The sample table gives more than 95,000 distinct CDR3 sequences. The ten largest make up under 2.5% of the sample.

From each donor, an approximately 2.5 ml peripheral blood sample was collected into PAXgene tubes and stored at -80 degrees C. Without T cell sorting, total RNA was isolated from whole blood using the PAXgene blood miRNA kit on an automated QIAcube. Peripheral blood from monozygotic twin pairs who were concordant or discordant for inflammatory bowel disease underwent deep TCRalpha and TCRbeta repertoire profiling using unique molecular barcoding. Smoking habits were recorded for all twin pairs, and each individual was classified as a current, former or never smoker. The sample taken for sequencing was blood. This clonotype originated in a human donor with ulcerative colitis or Crohn's disease, or a healthy co-twin of an affected twin (not recorded which).

Here the CDR3 is given as CSRQVVLSGANVLTF. The rearrangement joined TRBV29-1 to TRBJ2-6; TCRdb calls TRBD1, which cannot be checked without DNA. Sequences SQVTM (CDR1) and ANQGSEA (CDR2) are obtained from the germline V gene. Including the terminal cysteine and phenylalanine, the CDR3 comprises 15 residues. DNA was not recorded.